This T cell receptor beta chain was sequenced for a study of blood T cell repertoires in COVID-19. Study-level information: There were acute and convalescent COVID-19 samples, and they came from the United States, Italy and Spain. The analysed material was cDNA or gDNA that came from T cells, B-cell-depleted T cells, or PBMCs.

The repertoire was sequenced with immunoSEQ multiplex PCR; TCRdb's copy has only in-frame clones and lacks some. This table holds fewer than 150,000 clones, around nine tenths found once. The germline CDR1 and CDR2 sequences are SGHAT and FQNNGV. This CDR3 is built from 15 residues. V was shortened by 4 bases and J by 4 bases, with 16 bases between the two germline ends. The rearrangement uses TRBV11-2 and TRBJ1-1; no reliable D call. Input material: peripheral blood. The TCR sequence derives from a human donor in a cohort sampled during active COVID-19. The CDR3 protein is CASSSYGGEGTEAFF. CDR3 coding DNA: TGTGCCAGCAGCTCCTACGGCGGGGAAGGCACTGAAGCTTTCTTT.